The 15 T cell receptor beta chains reported below all come from one sample, sequenced in a study of Graves' ophthalmopathy and Graves' hyperthyroidism listed by TCRdb under 2018. TCRdb lists the instrument as Illumina HiSeq 2000. For repertoire sequencing, the TCR beta CDR3 regions were amplified from RNA transcripts. The first round of RT-PCR was done with HTBI primers and the Qiagen OneStep RT-PCR kit, and was followed by a second round of multiplex PCR, then size selection and purification. TCRdb applied fastp at Q25 and MiXCR to the public reads, then kept only in-frame beta chains. A single entry per CDR3 protein holds the most common genes and DNA from its merged rows. The sample profile shows about 1.2 million distinct CDR3 sequences; about 36% of them were found once. The ten most abundant clones make up over 8.5% of the sample. The specimen sequenced was peripheral blood or thyroid tissue (not recorded which). These receptors originate from an adult man with Graves' hyperthyroidism.

In its sample, this clonotype was seen once. Sequence at one end of the junction differs from germline and may be a read error. The chain joins TRBV5-1 to TRBJ2-7, with 8 bases matching TRBD1. CDR3 length: 10 residues. CDR1 and CDR2 from the germline V gene are SGHRS and YFSETQ. CDR3 protein: CASSPGQVTF. The DNA for the CDR3 is TGCGCCAGCAGCCCGGGACAGGTCACTTTC.

This clonotype was seen repeatedly, ten times or more. The J gene is TRBJ1-1, the V gene TRBV29-1; the D is unclear. The V gene lost 7 bases and the J gene lost 3 bases, with 12 bases spanning the gap. The germline V gene encodes CDR1 SQVTM and CDR2 ANQGSEA. The CDR3 has 12 residues. CDR3 residues: CSASDLHTEAFF. The CDR3 DNA sequence: TGCAGCGCTTCGGACTTACACACTGAAGCTTTCTTT.

This rearrangement joins TRBV29-1 to TRBJ2-3, with 8 bases identical to TRBD1. In germline, CDR1 is SQVTM, CDR2 ANQGSEA. Trimming cost V 8 bases and J 1 base; bases outside gene matches: 2. CDR3 length: 12 amino acids. DNA of the CDR3: TGCAGCTCGGACAGGGGCACAGATACGCAGTATTTT. It translates to CSSDRGTDTQYF.

CDR3 sequence: CASSQDGAATYEQYF. The CDR3 coding sequence is TGCGCCAGCAGCCAAGATGGGGCGGCGACCTACGAGCAGTACTTC. The V gene is TRBV4-1, the J gene TRBJ2-7, with D possibly being TRBD1 (5 bases). V dropped 0 bases and J dropped 2 bases, with 11 bases sitting between them. The CDR3 has 15 residues. The germline CDR1 and CDR2 sequences are MGHRA and YSYEKL.

V is TRBV20-1 and J is TRBJ1-4; TRBD1 aligns across 9 bases. There are 15 residues in the CDR3. V dropped 0 bases and J dropped 5; count of bases not matched to a gene: 4. Germline CDR1 DFQATT, CDR2 SNEGSKA (reference sequence). This CDR3 reads CSARDPGTGNEKLFF. CDR3 in DNA: TGCAGTGCTAGAGACCCCGGGACAGGGAATGAAAAACTGTTTTTT.

The rearrangement joins TRBV20-1 to TRBJ1-5; a weak D match, TRBD1 (5 bases). Germline V gives CDR1 DFQATT, CDR2 SNEGSKA (reference sequence). There are 14 residues in the CDR3. V was clipped by 0 bases and J by 4 bases, with 10 bases between them. The CDR3 sequence is CSARDSGGNQPQHF. The DNA of the CDR3 is TGCAGTGCTAGAGATTCTGGGGGGAATCAGCCCCAGCATTTT.

The V gene is TRBV20-1, the J gene TRBJ1-3; D ambiguous. V was shortened by 0 bases and J by 3 bases, with 6 bases between the two germline ends. CDR1 DFQATT and CDR2 SNEGSKA come from the germline V gene (reference sequence). The CDR3 consists of 13 residues. The CDR3 bases are TGCAGTGCTAGAGACCTAAATGGAAACACCATATATTTT. Residues: CSARDLNGNTIYF.

A note on this clonotype: A read error may explain this, as a much larger clone is one base away. The chain links TRBV10-3 to TRBJ2-5; D is perhaps TRBD2 (6 bases). V was shortened by 3 bases and J by 8 bases, with 13 bases between the two germline ends. CDR1 is ENHRY and CDR2 is SYGVKD in the germline V gene. CDR3 size: 13 residues. This CDR3 is CAISEVREATQYF. In DNA form, the CDR3 reads TGTGCCATCAGTGAAGTCAGGGAGGCTACCCAGTACTTC.

The CDR3 is CASSQDKVRGGTQHF. The CDR3 coding sequence is TGCGCCAGCAGCCAAGATAAAGTTAGAGGGGGAACTCAGCATTTT. The chain recombines TRBV4-1 with TRBJ1-5; possibly TRBD1 for D (6 bases). Trimming took 0 bases from V and 13 from J, leaving 19 bases between them. Germline values: CDR1 MGHRA, CDR2 YSYEKL. The CDR3 sequence is 15 residues long.

In this sample, this clonotype turned up a few times. The rearrangement links TRBV20-1 to TRBJ2-7; 10 bases align to TRBD1. CDR3 length equals 14 residues. Germline V gene data show CDR1 as DFQATT and CDR2 as SNEGSKA (reference sequence). Germline trimming cut 7 bases from V and 2 bases from J; bases unmatched to any gene: 8. The CDR3 DNA is TGCAGTGTTTACGGGGGACAGGGGCCCTACGAGCAGTACTTC. This sequence encodes CSVYGGQGPYEQYF.

V gene TRBV28 combines with J gene TRBJ1-2; 7 bases are a match to TRBD1. CDR1 is MDHEN and CDR2 is SYDVKM in the germline V gene. Trimming removed 6 bases from V and 5 bases from J; junction bases left unmatched: 6. The CDR3 consists of 13 residues. The CDR3 DNA is TGTGCCAGCAGCATGGACAGGCCATATGGCTACACCTTC. Translation: CASSMDRPYGYTF.

The chain joins TRBV20-1 to TRBJ1-5; 7 positions match TRBD1. CDR3 size: 13 residues. V was pared by 5 bases and J by 11 bases, with 12 bases of the junction left unmatched. Germline V gene sequence: CDR1 DFQATT, CDR2 SNEGSKA (reference sequence). This CDR3 reads CSAGRDSQETQHF. The DNA of the CDR3 is TGCAGTGCTGGACGGGACAGTCAAGAGACCCAGCATTTT.

With regard to this clonotype: A much more abundant neighbour one base away suggests this may be a read error. The CDR3 nucleotides read TGCGCCAGCAGCCCGGTCAGCTCCTACGAGCAGTACTTC. This sequence encodes CASSPVSSYEQYF. This chain connects TRBV5-1 to TRBJ2-7; D gene ambiguous. Germline CDR1 SGHRS, CDR2 YFSETQ. V lost 4 bases and J lost 0, with 8 bases in between. The CDR3 spans 13 residues.

This sequence joins TRBV20-1 and TRBJ2-2; D unclear. V lost 3 bases and J lost 4, with 12 bases in between. From germline, CDR1 is DFQATT and CDR2 SNEGSKA (reference sequence). The CDR3 is 14 amino acids. CDR3 in DNA: TGCAGTGCTAGGGAAGGTAGCCGCACCGGGGAGCTGTTTTTT. It yields the protein CSAREGSRTGELFF.

The CDR3 spells CATQTGTGTTGELFF. Written as DNA, the CDR3 is TGTGCCACGCAAACCGGGACAGGGACCACCGGGGAGCTGTTTTTT. The J gene is TRBJ2-2, the V gene TRBV24-1; TRBD1 agrees at 9 bases. The V and J ends lost 10 bases and 4 bases, in that order; junction bases with no gene match: 9. Germline assignment: CDR1 KGHDR and CDR2 SFDVKD. The CDR3 loop spans 15 amino acids.